This passage covers 27 T cell receptor beta chains from one sample sequenced in a study of vaccination effects on CD4 cells after COVID-19. Sequenced by immunoSEQ multiplex PCR; TCRdb stores in-frame clones only, minus some. The profile covers 35,000 to 45,000 clones, with just over 75% appearing a single time and 10% to 12% taken by the ten largest. No antigen has been assigned to these receptors. Under the ViraFEST assay, PBMC were stimulated with viral peptide pools so that antigen-specific CD4+ T cells expanded. Sequencing was performed afterwards. Scientists isolated CD4+ T cells after an approximately 9-day culture period ended. Nobody among the vaccine recipients had prior SARS-CoV-2 infection (nucleocapsid antibodies were negative). The sample here was CD4+ T cells from PBMCs cultured with SARS-CoV-2 spike peptides, taken before COVID-19 vaccination. Source of these receptors: a human donor who received a COVID-19 vaccine.

The chain couples TRBV12-3 or TRBV12-4 to TRBJ1-1; no firm D call. The V end was cut by 6 bases, the J end by 7 bases, with 12 bases between. CDR3 size: 12 residues. In DNA form, the CDR3 reads TGTGCCAGCAGCTACAGCCTCCTTGAAGCTTTCTTT. This translates into CASSYSLLEAFF.

This clone was detected a few times. V gene TRBV7-2 combines with J gene TRBJ2-1, with TRBD2 identical over 12 bases. CDR1 and CDR2 (germline): SGHTA, FQGNSA. CDR3 length: 16 amino acids. Trimming took 4 bases from V and 4 from J; bases not matched to a gene: 5. This CDR3 reads CASSSGGTSGYNEQFF. In nucleotides, the CDR3 is TGTGCCAGCAGCTCGGGGGGGACTAGCGGGTACAATGAGCAGTTCTTC. The full variable domain, in which reference TRBV7-2 and TRBJ2-1 provide the parts outside the CDR3, is GAGVSQSPSNKVTEKGKDVELRCDPISGHTALYWYRQSLGQGLEFLIYFQGNSAPDKSGLPSDRFSAERTGGSVSTLTIQRTQQEDSAVYLCASSSGGTSGYNEQFFGPGTRLTVL.

The V gene is TRBV19, the J gene TRBJ1-5; TRBD1 agrees at 9 bases. In germline, CDR1 is LNHDA, CDR2 SQIVND (reference sequence). This CDR3 region has 14 residues. V was clipped by 5 bases and J by 6 bases; unmatched bases: 5. The CDR3 DNA sequence: TGTGCCAGTAGTTCGACAGGGGGAGGTCAGCCCCAGCATTTT. It yields the protein CASSSTGGGQPQHF. Full variable domain (missing parts from reference TRBV19 and TRBJ1-5): DGGITQSPKYLFRKEGQNVTLSCEQNLNHDAMYWYRQDPGQGLRLIYYSQIVNDFQKGDIAEGYSVSREKKESFPLTVTSAQKNPTAFYLCASSSTGGGQPQHFGDGTRLSIL.

V usage is TRBV7-2 and J usage is TRBJ1-5; possible D gene TRBD1, 5 bases. Germline assignment: CDR1 SGHTA and CDR2 FQGNSA. This CDR3 spans 15 amino acids. With 0 bases removed from V and 5 bases from J, the gap between germline ends came to 11 bases. In DNA form, the CDR3 reads TGTGCCAGCAGCTTAGCAGGGGTACGCGATCAGCCCCAGCATTTT. Translation: CASSLAGVRDQPQHF.

This chain connects TRBV13 to TRBJ2-7; D is possibly TRBD1 or TRBD2 (5 bases each). Germline lookup yields CDR1 PRHDT and CDR2 FYEKMQ (reference sequence). The length of the CDR3 is 14 residues. With 5 bases removed from V and 2 bases from J, the gap between germline ends came to 13 bases. DNA for the CDR3: TGTGCCAGCAGCATGGGACGGGGAACCTACGAGCAGTACGTC. Translation: CASSMGRGTYEQYV.

The J gene is TRBJ2-5, the V gene TRBV2; 14 positions agree with TRBD2. V lost 6 bases to trimming and J lost 0 bases; unmatched junction nucleotides: 12. Germline V CDR1 and CDR2: SNHLY, FYNNEI. The CDR3 is made up of 19 amino acids. Here the CDR3 DNA reads TGTGCCAGCAGCCGGGAGCGGACTAGCGGGGGGATGTACCAAGAGACCCAGTACTTC. This translates into CASSRERTSGGMYQETQYF.

The chain joins TRBV4-1 to TRBJ2-5; 7 nucleotides line up with TRBD1. J was trimmed by 5 bases and V by 8 bases; bases with no gene match: 14. In germline, CDR1 is MGHRA, CDR2 YSYEKL. CDR3 length equals 15 residues. CDR3 region: CASGKRQGVGETQYF. The CDR3 nucleotides are TGCGCCAGCGGCAAAAGGCAGGGGGTGGGTGAGACCCAGTACTTC.

This chain's CDR3 is CASTPLGANTEAFF. The CDR3 DNA follows: TGTGCCAGCACGCCCCTAGGGGCTAACACTGAAGCTTTCTTT. This chain connects TRBV6-5 to TRBJ1-1; tentative D call: TRBD1 (5 bases). CDR1 is MNHEY, CDR2 SVGAGI, per germline. Trimming cost V 7 bases and J 2 bases, with 14 bases left between them. The length of the CDR3 is 14 residues.

V is TRBV19 and J is TRBJ1-6; D might be TRBD1 (6 bases). The CDR3 has 18 residues. CDR1 is LNHDA, CDR2 SQIVND, per germline (reference sequence). V gave up 3 bases and J gave up 6 bases, with 21 bases separating them. This CDR3 reads CASSMPPGHGPINSPLHF. The CDR3 nucleotides are TGTGCCAGTAGTATGCCCCCGGGACACGGGCCGATTAATTCACCCCTCCACTTT.

J is TRBJ2-2 and V is TRBV6-5; no clear D. The CDR3 length is 13 residues. V lost 8 bases to trimming and J lost 1 base, with 8 bases between them. Germline CDR1 reads MNHEY; CDR2 reads SVGAGI. The CDR3 sequence: CASGHENTGELFF. For the CDR3, the DNA is TGTGCCAGCGGCCACGAGAACACCGGGGAGCTGTTTTTT.

The chain recombines TRBV7-2 with TRBJ2-7; D possibly uses TRBD1 or TRBD2 (5 bases each). Germline V gene sequence: CDR1 SGHTA, CDR2 FQGNSA. The length of the CDR3 is 14 residues. V was pared by 1 base and J by 0 bases, with 7 bases between. CDR3 in amino acids: CASSLGGGSYEQYV. The CDR3 region has the DNA TGTGCCAGCAGCTTAGGTGGGGGCTCCTACGAGCAGTACGTC.

The chain has TRBV2 and TRBJ2-4; 12 positions agree with TRBD2. V lost 6 bases to trimming and J lost 0 bases; unmatched junction nucleotides: 9. Germline V gene lookup returns CDR1 SNHLY and CDR2 FYNNEI. This CDR3 region has 18 residues. The CDR3 loop reads CASRRTSGVLLAKNIQYF. In nucleotides, the CDR3 is TGTGCCAGCAGGAGGACTAGCGGGGTTTTACTAGCCAAAAACATTCAGTACTTC.

V gene TRBV7-3 combines with J gene TRBJ2-3; 11 bases are a match to TRBD2. Per the germline V gene, CDR1 is SGHTA and CDR2 is FQGTGA. The junction had 1 base not matched to a gene; V was cut back by 2 bases and J by 3 bases. CDR3 size: 15 residues. CDR3 amino acids: CASSLLAGGTDTQYF. For the CDR3, the DNA is TGTGCCAGCAGCTTACTAGCGGGGGGAACAGATACGCAGTATTTT.

The chain uses TRBV20-1 and TRBJ1-1, with a weak D call TRBD1 (5 bases). The CDR3 has 13 amino acids. Looked up from germline, CDR1 is DFQATT and CDR2 is SNEGSKA (reference sequence). V was shortened by 3 bases and J by 4 bases, with 12 bases between the two germline ends. Here the CDR3 reads CSASGGVITEAFF. Here the CDR3 DNA reads TGCAGTGCTAGTGGGGGGGTAATCACTGAAGCTTTCTTT.

The sample holds a few counts of this clone. The CDR3 loop reads CASSLIGTRADEQFF. The CDR3 bases are TGTGCCAGCAGCTTAATCGGGACTAGGGCCGATGAGCAGTTCTTC. The chain combines TRBV7-3 with TRBJ2-1; 8 bases match TRBD2. The junction had 7 bases not matched to a gene; V was cut back by 1 base and J by 8 bases. This CDR3 has 15 residues. The germline CDR1 and CDR2 sequences are SGHTA and FQGTGA. Complete variable domain (other parts from reference TRBV7-3 and TRBJ2-1): GAGVSQTPSNKVTEKGKYVELRCDPISGHTALYWYRQSLGQGPEFLIYFQGTGAADDSGLPNDRFFAVRPEGSVSTLKIQRTERGDSAVYLCASSLIGTRADEQFFGPGTRLTVL.

This chain links TRBV19 with TRBJ1-2; D is possibly TRBD1 (6 bases). With 5 bases removed from V and 7 bases from J, the gap between germline ends came to 11 bases. Germline assignment: CDR1 LNHDA and CDR2 SQIVND (reference sequence). The CDR3 has 12 residues. The CDR3, as DNA: TGTGCCAGTAGTGTAAGGGGGGCTGGCTACACCTTC. Amino acids: CASSVRGAGYTF.

The chain employs TRBV14 and TRBJ1-2, with D possibly TRBD1 on 5 matching bases. V was shortened by 3 bases and J by 5 bases, with 16 bases between the two germline ends. The CDR3 covers 15 residues. Germline CDR1 reads SGHDN; CDR2 reads FVKESK. In nucleotides, the CDR3 is TGTGCCAGCAGCCACCAACCGGGACCCCCATATGGCTACACCTTC. It encodes CASSHQPGPPYGYTF.

This clone was counted only a few times. The chain combines TRBV6-6 with TRBJ1-3; a weak D match, TRBD1 (6 bases). V lost 5 bases, J lost 0 bases, and 8 bases lay in between. The CDR3 consists of 14 residues. In germline, CDR1 is MNHNY, CDR2 SVGAGI (reference sequence). The CDR3 loop is CASSLTGSGNTIYF. In nucleotides, the CDR3 is TGTGCCAGCAGTCTGACAGGCTCTGGAAACACCATATATTTT.

V usage is TRBV5-1 and J usage is TRBJ2-5, with D unresolved. Trimming removed 2 bases at V and 5 bases at J, with 10 bases between. This CDR3 has 13 amino acids. Germline lookup yields CDR1 SGHRS and CDR2 YFSETQ. The CDR3 loop is CASSFQNGETQYF. CDR3 in DNA: TGCGCCAGCAGCTTCCAGAATGGGGAGACCCAGTACTTC.

The CDR3 DNA follows: TGTGCCAGCAGCCCGACTAGCGGGGCTCTCAGGGAGCAGTACGTC. It codes for CASSPTSGALREQYV. V is TRBV6-2 or TRBV6-3 and J is TRBJ2-7; 11 nucleotides match TRBD2. CDR1 and CDR2 from the germline V gene are MNHEY and SVGEGT. The CDR3 has 15 residues. V shed 6 bases and J 7 bases; nucleotides not matched to a gene: 11.

The CDR3 loop reads CASSERTSGVQETQYF. CDR3 DNA sequence: TGTGCCAGCAGTGAAAGGACTAGCGGGGTCCAAGAGACCCAGTACTTC. The chain employs TRBV2 and TRBJ2-5, with 12 bases identical to TRBD2. With V trimmed by 2 bases and J by 1 base, 2 bases remained unmatched. CDR3 length: 16 amino acids. CDR1 is SNHLY, CDR2 FYNNEI, per germline.

The J gene is TRBJ2-5, the V gene TRBV2; D gene uncertain. Germline V gene data show CDR1 as SNHLY and CDR2 as FYNNEI. The CDR3 is 14 amino acids. The V gene lost 4 bases and the J gene lost 1 base, with 10 bases spanning the gap. The CDR3 loop reads CASSATNSQETQYF. CDR3 coding DNA: TGTGCCAGCAGTGCGACGAACTCCCAAGAGACCCAGTACTTC.

This chain uses TRBV5-3 with TRBJ2-3, with TRBD2 matching over 12 bases. TRBV5-3 is marked as an open reading frame, function uncertain. V lost 4 bases, J lost 2 bases, and 2 bases stayed unmatched. The CDR3 is made up of 15 amino acids. The chain's CDR3 is CARSGLAGHTDTQYF. DNA for the CDR3: TGTGCCAGAAGCGGACTAGCGGGGCACACAGATACGCAGTATTTT.

This clone occurred a few times. This sequence joins TRBV2 and TRBJ1-5; 9 bases line up with TRBD1. The CDR3 extends over 14 amino acids. Losses at the gene ends were 6 bases for V and 6 bases for J; bases not matched to a gene: 6. Germline V gives CDR1 SNHLY, CDR2 FYNNEI. CDR3 sequence reads: CASSAGTGLQPQHF. DNA for the CDR3: TGTGCCAGCAGCGCCGGGACAGGGCTTCAGCCCCAGCATTTT.

The V and J genes are TRBV14 and TRBJ1-1; unclear D gene. The V end was cut by 4 bases, the J end by 0 bases, with 12 bases between. This CDR3 spans 15 amino acids. The germline V gene encodes CDR1 SGHDN and CDR2 FVKESK. The CDR3: CASSPRVLLNTEAFF. CDR3 nucleotide sequence: TGTGCCAGCAGCCCAAGGGTTTTATTGAACACTGAAGCTTTCTTT.

This clone showed up just a few times. The chain employs TRBV10-1 and TRBJ2-5; 9 bases match TRBD2. Losses at the gene ends were 0 bases for V and 1 base for J; bases not matched to a gene: 0. The CDR3 loop spans 15 amino acids. The V gene's germline CDR1 is WNHNN and CDR2 SYGVQD (reference sequence). The CDR3 nucleotides read TGCGCCAGCAGTGAGTCGACTAGCGGCCAAGAGACCCAGTACTTC. Protein: CASSESTSGQETQYF.

CDR3 region: CASSRQGSNTEAFF. The CDR3 bases are TGTGCCAGCAGCCGCCAGGGGTCGAACACTGAAGCTTTCTTT. The gene calls are TRBV3-1 (or the pseudogene TRBV3-2) and TRBJ1-1; tentatively, D is TRBD1 (6 bases). V lost 4 bases, J lost 1 base, and 10 bases lay in between. This CDR3 is 14 amino acids long. Germline V gives CDR1 LGHDT, CDR2 YNNKEL (reference sequence).